These 2 T cell receptor beta chains were sequenced from one sample in a study of CD4 T cells in relation to SARS-CoV-2 and coronaviruses (dated by TCRdb to about 2021). The method was the immunoSEQ multiplex PCR assay. TCRdb re-hosts the immuneACCESS table, in-frame sequences only. Its copies lack some clones; in the studies checked, an unresolved V gene accounts for under half of them, and the cause for the rest is not known. The sample profile shows 15,000 to 25,000 clones; over 70% of them were found once. Clones ranked in the top ten supply 20% to 25% of the sample. CD4+ T cells from unexposed donors were collected before the COVID-19 pandemic (2011-2018). The EasySep CD4+ T cell isolation kit was used to isolate CD4+ T cells once the cultures had run for about 10 days. No antigen has been identified for these receptors. Sequencing input: CD4+ T cells from PBMCs, cultured in vitro. These receptors all come from a human donor in good health.

This chain joins TRBV27 and TRBJ2-2; 9 nucleotides line up with TRBD2. This CDR3 contains 17 residues. Germline CDR1 and CDR2: MNHEY and SMNVEV (reference sequence). V trimming: 8 bases; J trimming: 3 bases; junction bases outside the gene matches: 13. CDR3 in DNA: TGTGCCAGCCGGTCTCTGACGCGGGGGGGCGACACCGGGGAGCTGTTTTTT. It encodes CASRSLTRGGDTGELFF.

V gene TRBV5-6 combines with J gene TRBJ1-1, with D unclear. The germline V gene encodes CDR1 SGHDT and CDR2 YYEEEE. V was pared by 4 bases and J by 3 bases, with 19 bases between. CDR3 length: 16 residues. The CDR3 bases are TGTGCCAGCAGCGTGGACGGGAGGCTAAGGGACACTGAAGCTTTCTTT. Its translation: CASSVDGRLRDTEAFF.